These 12 T cell receptor beta chains came from one sample sequenced in a study of cytomegalovirus exposure and HLA in healthy donors. This PCR relied on a set of 60 Vbeta primers and 13 Jbeta primers. The repertoire was sequenced with immunoSEQ multiplex PCR; TCRdb's copy has only in-frame clones and lacks some. This sample has under 130,000 clones, with about 15% found just once. Sequenced sample: PBMCs. Every receptor here comes from a female donor in good health and CMV-seronegative.

The gene calls are TRBV15 and TRBJ2-3; TRBD1 matches 7 bases. Trimming cost V 0 bases and J 5 bases; bases outside gene matches: 11. Looked up from germline, CDR1 is LNHNV and CDR2 is YYDKDF (reference sequence). This CDR3 has 17 amino acids. The DNA of the CDR3 is TGTGCCACCAGCAGAGATGGCTTGGCAGGGGGAATAGATACGCAGTATTTT. Translating gives CATSRDGLAGGIDTQYF.

This clone came up a few times. The chain couples TRBV28 to TRBJ2-5; 9 nucleotides agree with TRBD1. There are 13 residues in the CDR3. The V gene's germline CDR1 is MDHEN and CDR2 SYDVKM. The V segment lost 6 bases and the J segment 4 bases; nucleotides outside the gene matches: 3. CDR3 sequence reads: CASSTTGGETQYF. In nucleotides, the CDR3 is TGTGCCAGCAGCACGACAGGGGGAGAGACCCAGTACTTC.

The genes are TRBV28 and TRBJ2-7, with a tentative D call TRBD1 (6 bases). Germline loops: CDR1 MDHEN, CDR2 SYDVKM. Trimming removed 2 bases at V and 2 bases at J, with 10 bases between. The CDR3 sequence is 14 residues long. DNA of the CDR3: TGTGCCAGCAGTTTAGGACAGCCAACCTACGAGCAGTACTTC. Protein: CASSLGQPTYEQYF. Variable domain in full (rest from reference TRBV28 and TRBJ2-7): DVKVTQSSRYLVKRTGEKVFLECVQDMDHENMFWYRQDPGLGLRLIYFSYDVKMKEKGDIPEGYSVSREKKERFSLILESASTNQTSMYLCASSLGQPTYEQYFGPGTRLTVT.

This clone showed up just a few times. The chain couples TRBV2 to TRBJ2-7, with 10 bases aligning to TRBD1. After removal of 6 bases from V and 6 bases from J, the junction contained 8 bases not matched to a gene. Germline values: CDR1 SNHLY, CDR2 FYNNEI. This CDR3 region has 14 residues. CDR3: CASRGRTGGGEQYF. CDR3 in DNA: TGTGCCAGCAGGGGACGGACAGGGGGAGGCGAGCAGTACTTC.

This clone appeared a few times. The chain has TRBV29-1 and TRBJ2-1; 8 nucleotides match TRBD2. Trimming took 7 bases from V and 3 from J; bases not matched to a gene: 2. The germline V gene encodes CDR1 SQVTM and CDR2 ANQGSEA. The CDR3 extends over 12 amino acids. For the CDR3, the DNA is TGCAGCGCCGGGACTAGCTACAATGAGCAGTTCTTC. The encoded protein is CSAGTSYNEQFF.

This clone was found a few times. The chain carries TRBV28 and TRBJ2-1; 7 bases are a match to TRBD1. Trimming removed 6 bases from V and 9 bases from J; junction bases left unmatched: 11. This CDR3 spans 14 amino acids. The germline gives CDR1 MDHEN, CDR2 SYDVKM. CDR3 residues: CASRPPGQPFEQFF. The CDR3 DNA is TGTGCCAGCAGGCCTCCGGGACAGCCGTTTGAGCAGTTCTTC.

This clone was detected a few times. The chain carries TRBV5-5 and TRBJ2-1; possible D gene TRBD2, 6 bases. The CDR3 contains 14 residues. With 4 bases removed from V and 6 bases from J, the gap between germline ends came to 14 bases. Germline CDR1 and CDR2: SGHKS and YYEKEE (reference sequence). CDR3 residues: CASSPGGALNEQFF. CDR3 sequence (DNA): TGTGCCAGCAGCCCCGGCGGGGCCCTCAATGAGCAGTTCTTC.

The chain carries TRBV28 and TRBJ2-3, with TRBD2 as a possible D gene (6 bases). CDR1 and CDR2 (germline): MDHEN, SYDVKM. Trimming shortened V by 5 bases and J by 7 bases, and 10 bases separated the two germline ends. CDR3 length: 12 amino acids. The CDR3 is CASSLSGYTQYF. In DNA, the CDR3 is TGTGCCAGCAGTCTTAGCGGATATACGCAGTATTTT.

Concerning this clone: The identical CDR3 is also encoded by other nucleotide sequences in the sample. The chain is built from TRBV29-1 and TRBJ2-7, with 13 bases lining up with TRBD2. The CDR3 totals 13 residues. The V gene's germline CDR1 is SQVTM and CDR2 ANQGSEA. V lost 4 bases and J lost 4; bases outside the gene matches: 1. CDR3 coding DNA: TGCAGCGTTGGGACTAGCGGGGGTTACGAGCAGTACTTC. Translated, it gives CSVGTSGGYEQYF.

This clone was observed a few times. The CDR3 sequence: CASSQDWTGPSFTGELFF. In DNA, the CDR3 is TGCGCCAGCAGCCAAGATTGGACAGGCCCCTCGTTCACCGGGGAGCTGTTTTTT. This chain connects TRBV4-3 to TRBJ2-2; 7 nucleotides line up with TRBD1. Germline V gene lookup returns CDR1 LGHNA and CDR2 YSLEER. After removal of 0 bases from V and 4 bases from J, the junction contained 11 bases not matched to a gene. This CDR3 comprises 18 residues.

V and J are TRBV7-9 and TRBJ2-7; the D gene is possibly TRBD2 (6 bases). V was cut by 3 bases and J by 7 bases, with 16 bases left in between. CDR1 is SEHNR and CDR2 is FQNEAQ in the germline V gene (reference sequence). This CDR3 spans 14 amino acids. CDR3 residues: CASSFSGSPEEQYF. CDR3 DNA sequence: TGTGCCAGCAGCTTCTCCGGGAGTCCGGAGGAGCAGTACTTC.

A few counts support this clone. The junction departs from germline at one end; a sequencing error may be responsible. The chain employs TRBV7-7 and TRBJ2-7, with 8 bases identical to TRBD1. Germline assignment: CDR1 SSHAT and CDR2 FNYEAQ (reference sequence). The CDR3 loop spans 18 amino acids. CDR3 region: CASSADRTGSIPSLEQYF. CDR3 in DNA: TGTGCTAGCAGCGCAGATAGGACAGGGTCCATCCCCAGCCTCGAGCAGTACTTC.